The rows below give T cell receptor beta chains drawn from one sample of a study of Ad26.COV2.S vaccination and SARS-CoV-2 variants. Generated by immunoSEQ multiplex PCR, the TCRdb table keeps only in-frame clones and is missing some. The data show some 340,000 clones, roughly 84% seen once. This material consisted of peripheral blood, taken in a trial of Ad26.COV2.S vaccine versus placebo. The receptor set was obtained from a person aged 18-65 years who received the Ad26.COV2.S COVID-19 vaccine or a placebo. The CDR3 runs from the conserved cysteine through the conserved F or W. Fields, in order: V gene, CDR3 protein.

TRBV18	CASSPALGGYTGELFF
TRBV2	CASTYSRAGVNEQYF
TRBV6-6	CASSRATGELFF
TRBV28	CASTIIRDRREKLFF
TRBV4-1	CASSQRRRQGGSYGYTF
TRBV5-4	CASSLDRDPSWEKLFF
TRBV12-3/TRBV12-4	CASSLSNYGYTF
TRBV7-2	CASSFRATGGASGANVLTF
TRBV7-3	CASSLRDSNTEAFF
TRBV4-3	CASSQIDRDSDTQYF
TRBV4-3	CASSQRTSGERTQYF
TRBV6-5	CASSYSQGGAGELFF
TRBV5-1	CASSFFGGDSYEQYF
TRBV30	CAWSVGNNEKLFF
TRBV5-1	CASGLVAGNTEAFF
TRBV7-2	CASSLNRGYEQYF
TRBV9	CASSASGTGGFEAFF
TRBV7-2	CASSYTRGEDTQYF
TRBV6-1	CASSARSSGQPYYEQYF
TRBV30	CAWSGTRQETQYF
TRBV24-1	CATSGGANYGYTF
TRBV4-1	CASSQDEGGEAFF
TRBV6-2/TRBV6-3	CASSYHTGGNTGELFF
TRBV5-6	CASSLVSDRGLGDTQYF
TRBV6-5	CASRPQGGYEQYF
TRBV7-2	CASSSTWDTEAFF
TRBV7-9	CASSIPRGLNTEAFF
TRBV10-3	CAISESSGEPLGQTQYF
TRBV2	CASSVQSSGAFF
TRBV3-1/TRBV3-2	CASSQVGRGPNYGYTF
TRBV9	CASRRGGSGNTEAFF
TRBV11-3	CASSPRTGNTIYF
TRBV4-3	CASSQATGTSGADTQYF
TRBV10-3	CATGLAGVHEQYF
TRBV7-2	CASSLGGSYYGYTF
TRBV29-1	CSGGTGGYRGDTQYF
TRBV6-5	CASSYRGQSYEQYF
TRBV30	CAWSEHGNQPQHF
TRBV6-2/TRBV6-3	CASSKGTKAIGYTF
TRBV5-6	CASSLSRGNSPLHF
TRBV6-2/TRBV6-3	CASSYPSGTGIGGYTF
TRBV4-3	CASSQDEGTDNYEQYF
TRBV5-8	CASSLVNRGSYEQYF
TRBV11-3	CASSQIGTGQIGELFF
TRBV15	CATSLSRDTTTYGYTF
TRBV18	CASSPRRSGETQYF
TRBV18	CASSSRDSRLYEQYF
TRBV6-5	CASSYSRDKNSPLHF
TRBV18	CASSPAGDEQYF
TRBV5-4	CASSRSGGHYEQYF
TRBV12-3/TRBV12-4	CASSTGGNQPQHF
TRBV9	CASSVGGGNTIYF